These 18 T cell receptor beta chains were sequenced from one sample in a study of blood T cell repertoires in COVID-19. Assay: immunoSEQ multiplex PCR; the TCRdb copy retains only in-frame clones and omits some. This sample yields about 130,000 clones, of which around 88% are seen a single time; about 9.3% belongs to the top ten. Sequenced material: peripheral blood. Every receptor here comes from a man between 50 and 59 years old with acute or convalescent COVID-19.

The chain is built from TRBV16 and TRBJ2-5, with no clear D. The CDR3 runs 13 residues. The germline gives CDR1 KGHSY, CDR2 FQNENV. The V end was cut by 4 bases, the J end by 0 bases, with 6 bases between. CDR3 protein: CASSLQYQETQYF. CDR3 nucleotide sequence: TGTGCCAGCAGCCTTCAGTACCAAGAGACCCAGTACTTC. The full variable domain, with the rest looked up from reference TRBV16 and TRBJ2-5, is GEEVAQTPKHLVRGEGQKAKLYCAPIKGHSYVFWYQQVLKNEFKFLISFQNENVFDETGMPKERFSAKCLPNSPCSLEIQATKLEDSAVYFCASSLQYQETQYFGPGTRLLVL.

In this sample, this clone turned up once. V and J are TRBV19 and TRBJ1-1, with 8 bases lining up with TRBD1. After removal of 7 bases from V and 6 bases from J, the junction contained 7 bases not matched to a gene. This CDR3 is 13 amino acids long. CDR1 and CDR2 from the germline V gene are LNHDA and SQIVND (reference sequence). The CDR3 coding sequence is TGTGCCAGTAATGACAGGGGAGAGCCTGAAGCTTTCTTT. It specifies CASNDRGEPEAFF.

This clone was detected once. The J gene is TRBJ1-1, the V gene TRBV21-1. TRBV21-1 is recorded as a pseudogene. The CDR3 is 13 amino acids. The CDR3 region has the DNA TGTGCCAGCATCCCCGCCGGGAACACTGAAGCTTTCTTT. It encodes CASIPAGNTEAFF.

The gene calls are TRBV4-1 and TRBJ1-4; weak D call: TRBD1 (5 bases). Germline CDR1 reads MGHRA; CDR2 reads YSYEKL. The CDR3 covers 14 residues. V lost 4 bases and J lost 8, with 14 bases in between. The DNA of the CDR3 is TGCGCCAGCAGCCCGGTTTGGGGCGGCGAAAAACTGTTTTTT. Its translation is CASSPVWGGEKLFF.

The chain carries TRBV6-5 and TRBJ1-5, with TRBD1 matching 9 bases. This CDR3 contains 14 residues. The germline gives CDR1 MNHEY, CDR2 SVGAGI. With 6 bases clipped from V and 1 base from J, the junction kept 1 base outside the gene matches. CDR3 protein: CASRGQGSNQPQHF. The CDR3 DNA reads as TGTGCCAGCAGGGGACAGGGCAGCAATCAGCCCCAGCATTTT.

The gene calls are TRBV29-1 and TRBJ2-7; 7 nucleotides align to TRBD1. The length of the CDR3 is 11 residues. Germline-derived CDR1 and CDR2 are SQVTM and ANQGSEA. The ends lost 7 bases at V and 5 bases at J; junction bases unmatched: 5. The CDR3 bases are TGCAGCGGTGGACAGGATCACGAGCAGTACTTC. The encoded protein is CSGGQDHEQYF.

CDR3 coding DNA: TGTGCCAGCAGCACCGGTACAGGATACATCTATGGCTACACCTTC. Protein product: CASSTGTGYIYGYTF. V usage is TRBV7-2 and J usage is TRBJ1-2; maybe TRBD1 (5 bases). Germline assignment: CDR1 SGHTA and CDR2 FQGNSA. The V end lost 5 bases, the J end lost 4 bases, and 17 bases lay between the germline ends. This CDR3 is built from 15 residues.

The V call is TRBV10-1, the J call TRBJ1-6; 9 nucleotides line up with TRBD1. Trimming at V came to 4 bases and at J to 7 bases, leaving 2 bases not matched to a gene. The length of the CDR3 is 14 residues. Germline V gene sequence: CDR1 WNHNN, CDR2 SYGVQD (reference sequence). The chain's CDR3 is CASSAGTGNSPLHF. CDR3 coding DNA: TGCGCCAGCAGTGCCGGGACAGGGAATTCACCCCTCCACTTT.

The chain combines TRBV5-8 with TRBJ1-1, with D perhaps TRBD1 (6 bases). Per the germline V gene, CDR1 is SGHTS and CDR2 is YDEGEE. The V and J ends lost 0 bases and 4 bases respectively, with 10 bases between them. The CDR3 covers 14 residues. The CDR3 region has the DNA TGTGCCAGCAGCTTGGGAGGGGGGGGCACTGAAGCTTTCTTT. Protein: CASSLGGGGTEAFF. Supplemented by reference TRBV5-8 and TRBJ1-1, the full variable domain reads EAGVTQSPTHLIKTRGQQATLRCSPISGHTSVYWYQQALGLGLQFLLWYDEGEERNRGNFPPRFSGRQFPNYSSELNVNALELEDSALYLCASSLGGGGTEAFFGQGTRLTVV.

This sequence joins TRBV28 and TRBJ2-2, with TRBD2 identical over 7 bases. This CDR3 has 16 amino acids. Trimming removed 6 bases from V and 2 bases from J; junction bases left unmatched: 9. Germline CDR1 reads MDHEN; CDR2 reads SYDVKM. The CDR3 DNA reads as TGTGCCAGCAGGCCATGGGCGGGAGTTAACACCGGGGAGCTGTTTTTT. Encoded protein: CASRPWAGVNTGELFF.

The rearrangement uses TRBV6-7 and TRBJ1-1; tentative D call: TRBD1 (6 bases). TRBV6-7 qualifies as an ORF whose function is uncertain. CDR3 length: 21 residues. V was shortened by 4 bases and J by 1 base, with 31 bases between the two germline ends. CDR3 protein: CASSFSPGVSAGDIENTEAFF. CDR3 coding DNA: TGTGCCAGCAGTTTCTCCCCTGGGGTCAGCGCAGGGGATATTGAGAACACTGAAGCTTTCTTT.

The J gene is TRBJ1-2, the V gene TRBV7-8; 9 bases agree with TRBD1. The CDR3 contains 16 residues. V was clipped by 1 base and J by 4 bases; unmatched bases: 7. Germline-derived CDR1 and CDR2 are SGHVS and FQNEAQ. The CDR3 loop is CASSLEGGQGLYGYTF. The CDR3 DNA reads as TGTGCCAGCAGCTTAGAGGGGGGACAGGGCCTCTATGGCTACACCTTC. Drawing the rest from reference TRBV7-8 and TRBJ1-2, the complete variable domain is GAGVSQSPRYKVAKRGQDVALRCDPISGHVSLFWYQQALGQGPEFLTYFQNEAQLDKSGLPSDRFFAERPEGSVSTLKIQRTQQEDSAVYLCASSLEGGQGLYGYTFGSGTRLTVV.

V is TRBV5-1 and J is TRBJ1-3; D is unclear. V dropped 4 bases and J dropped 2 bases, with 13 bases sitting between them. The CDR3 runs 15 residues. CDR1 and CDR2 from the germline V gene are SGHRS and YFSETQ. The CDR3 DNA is TGCGCCAGCAGCCTTCCGGGAGGAACTGGAAACACCATATATTTT. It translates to CASSLPGGTGNTIYF.

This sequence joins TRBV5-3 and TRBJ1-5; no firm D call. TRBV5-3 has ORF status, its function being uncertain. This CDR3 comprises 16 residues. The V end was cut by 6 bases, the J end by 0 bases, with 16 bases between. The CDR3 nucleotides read TGTGCCAGAATTTTTGCGGGAGTCGATAGCAATCAGCCCCAGCATTTT. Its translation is CARIFAGVDSNQPQHF.

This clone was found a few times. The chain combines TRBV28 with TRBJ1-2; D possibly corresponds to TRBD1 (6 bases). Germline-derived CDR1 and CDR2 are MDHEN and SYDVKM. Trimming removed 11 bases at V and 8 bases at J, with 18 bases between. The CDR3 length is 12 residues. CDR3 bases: TGTGCCCATCATACAGGGAGCGACGGCTACACCTTC. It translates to CAHHTGSDGYTF.

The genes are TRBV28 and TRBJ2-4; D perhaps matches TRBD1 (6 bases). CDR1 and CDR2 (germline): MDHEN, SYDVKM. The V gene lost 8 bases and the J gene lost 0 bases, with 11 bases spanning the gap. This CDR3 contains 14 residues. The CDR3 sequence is CASQQGQAKNIQYF. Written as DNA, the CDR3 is TGTGCCAGCCAACAGGGCCAAGCCAAAAACATTCAGTACTTC.

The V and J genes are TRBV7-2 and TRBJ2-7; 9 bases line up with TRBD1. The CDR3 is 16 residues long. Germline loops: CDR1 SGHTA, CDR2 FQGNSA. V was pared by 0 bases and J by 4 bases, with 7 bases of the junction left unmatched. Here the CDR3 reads CASSLASGTGIYEQYF. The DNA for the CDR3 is TGTGCCAGCAGCTTAGCATCCGGGACAGGGATTTACGAGCAGTACTTC.

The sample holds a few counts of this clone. The CDR3 here is CSGGGGESGYTF. The CDR3 DNA sequence: TGCAGCGGTGGCGGGGGGGAGAGTGGCTACACCTTC. The rearrangement joins TRBV29-1 to TRBJ1-2; D possibly corresponds to TRBD1 (5 bases). Germline lookup yields CDR1 SQVTM and CDR2 ANQGSEA. The CDR3 covers 12 residues. V lost 7 bases and J 7 bases, leaving 16 bases between the germline ends. Full variable domain (outside the CDR3, taken from reference TRBV29-1 and TRBJ1-2): SAVISQKPSRDICQRGTSLTIQCQVDSQVTMMFWYRQQPGQSLTLIATANQGSEATYESGFVIDKFPISRPNLTFSTLTVSNMSPEDSSIYLCSGGGGESGYTFGSGTRLTVV.